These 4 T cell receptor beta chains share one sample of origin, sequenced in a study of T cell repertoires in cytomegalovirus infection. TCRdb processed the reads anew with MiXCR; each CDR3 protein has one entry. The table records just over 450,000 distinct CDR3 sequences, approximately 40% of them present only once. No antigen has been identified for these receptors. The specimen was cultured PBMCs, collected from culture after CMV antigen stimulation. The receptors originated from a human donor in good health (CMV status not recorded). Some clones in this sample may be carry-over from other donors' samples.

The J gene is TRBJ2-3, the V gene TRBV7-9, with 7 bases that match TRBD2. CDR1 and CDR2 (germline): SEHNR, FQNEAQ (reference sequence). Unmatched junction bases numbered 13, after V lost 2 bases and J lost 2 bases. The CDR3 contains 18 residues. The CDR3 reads CASSLPPAGLTHTDTQYF. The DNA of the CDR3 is TGTGCCAGCAGCTTACCGCCAGCGGGATTAACCCACACAGATACGCAGTATTTT.

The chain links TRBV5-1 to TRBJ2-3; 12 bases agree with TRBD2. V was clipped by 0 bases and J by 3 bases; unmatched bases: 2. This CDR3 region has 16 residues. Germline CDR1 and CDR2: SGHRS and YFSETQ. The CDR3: CASSLASGGATDTQYF. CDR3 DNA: TGCGCCAGCAGCTTGGCTAGCGGGGGGGCAACAGATACGCAGTATTTT.

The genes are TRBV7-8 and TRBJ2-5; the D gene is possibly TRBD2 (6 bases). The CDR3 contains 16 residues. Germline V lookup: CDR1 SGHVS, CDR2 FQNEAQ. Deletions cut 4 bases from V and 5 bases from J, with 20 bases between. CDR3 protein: CASSSTRLRRGETQYF. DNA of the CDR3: TGTGCCAGCAGCTCGACTAGACTAAGAAGGGGCGAGACCCAGTACTTC.

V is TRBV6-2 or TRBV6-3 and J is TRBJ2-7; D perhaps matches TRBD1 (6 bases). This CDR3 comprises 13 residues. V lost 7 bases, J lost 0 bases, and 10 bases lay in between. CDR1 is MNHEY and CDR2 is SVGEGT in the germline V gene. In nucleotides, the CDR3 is TGTGCCAGCAAGCGGACAGCCTCCTACGAGCAGTACTTC. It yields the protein CASKRTASYEQYF.